These 20 T cell receptor beta chains originate from one sample sequenced in a study of shared clonotypes between healthy human individuals (dated by TCRdb to about 2020). The library was obtained by the immunoSEQ multiplex PCR assay. What TCRdb holds here is the immuneACCESS table cut down to in-frame rearrangements. Part of the clones is not present; checked against another copy, under half of the missing clones reflect an unresolved V gene, and the others are unexplained. The sample table records some 550,000 clones; roughly 97% of these occur just once. Of the sample, 0.055% to 0.07% is held by the ten largest clones. Sequenced material: naive CD4+ T cells sorted from blood. What the cell subset or site label conveys for this sample: CD45RA+ positively selected. The origin of the receptors is a young woman in good health.

The chain is built from TRBV19 and TRBJ2-5, with 8 bases fitting TRBD1. The CDR3 loop spans 13 amino acids. With 6 bases clipped from V and 6 bases from J, the junction kept 6 bases outside the gene matches. From germline, CDR1 is LNHDA and CDR2 SQIVND (reference sequence). The CDR3 is CASSGQGLKTQYF. In DNA form, the CDR3 reads TGTGCCAGTAGCGGACAGGGTCTGAAGACCCAGTACTTC.

This chain joins TRBV7-2 and TRBJ2-5; 10 bases map to TRBD2. J lost 0 bases, V lost 1 base, and 11 bases had no gene match. The CDR3 loop spans 19 amino acids. Germline V gives CDR1 SGHTA, CDR2 FQGNSA. The CDR3 protein is CASSLVGASGSQNQETQYF. CDR3 in DNA: TGTGCCAGCAGCTTAGTGGGAGCTAGCGGGAGCCAGAACCAAGAGACCCAGTACTTC.

The gene calls are TRBV30 and TRBJ1-1; D is possibly TRBD1 (5 bases). Germline V gives CDR1 GTSNPN, CDR2 SVGIG (reference sequence). V lost 0 bases, J lost 4 bases, and 12 bases lay in between. This CDR3 has 14 residues. The CDR3 reads CAWSVLSGFTEAFF. The CDR3 DNA reads TGTGCCTGGAGTGTACTTTCAGGGTTCACTGAAGCTTTCTTT.

The V call is TRBV9, the J call TRBJ2-1, with 8 nucleotides matching TRBD2. Germline V CDR1 and CDR2: SGDLS, YYNGEE. V lost 0 bases to trimming and J lost 9 bases; unmatched junction nucleotides: 11. The CDR3 is 16 residues long. CDR3 protein: CASSVAGGRSGVEQFF. CDR3 DNA: TGTGCCAGCAGCGTAGCGGGCGGGAGGAGCGGAGTTGAGCAGTTCTTC. The whole variable domain, remainder taken from reference TRBV9 and TRBJ2-1, is DSGVTQTPKHLITATGQRVTLRCSPRSGDLSVYWYQQSLDQGLQFLIQYYNGEERAKGNILERFSAQQFPDLHSELNLSSLELGDSALYFCASSVAGGRSGVEQFFGPGTRLTVL.

The chain carries TRBV6-1 and TRBJ1-5, with D perhaps matching TRBD1 (5 bases). The CDR3 sequence is 15 residues long. The V end lost 7 bases, the J end lost 8 bases, and 21 bases lay between the germline ends. Per the germline V gene, CDR1 is MNHNS and CDR2 is SASEGT. CDR3 sequence reads: CASKMTAEPFKPQHF. CDR3 nucleotides: TGTGCCAGCAAAATGACAGCTGAGCCGTTTAAGCCCCAGCATTTT.

The V and J genes are TRBV7-2 and TRBJ2-7; 11 bases are shared with TRBD2. CDR1 SGHTA and CDR2 FQGNSA come from the germline V gene. The CDR3 has 15 amino acids. The V segment lost 5 bases and the J segment 5 bases; nucleotides outside the gene matches: 8. CDR3 in DNA: TGTGCCAGCAGCCCGCAACTAGCGGGAGAGAACGAGCAGTACTTC. Its protein product is CASSPQLAGENEQYF. The whole variable domain, remainder taken from reference TRBV7-2 and TRBJ2-7, is GAGVSQSPSNKVTEKGKDVELRCDPISGHTALYWYRQSLGQGLEFLIYFQGNSAPDKSGLPSDRFSAERTGGSVSTLTIQRTQQEDSAVYLCASSPQLAGENEQYFGPGTRLTVT.

The chain joins TRBV19 to TRBJ2-2; possibly TRBD1 or TRBD2 for D (5 bases each). This CDR3 region has 17 residues. CDR1 is LNHDA, CDR2 SQIVND, per germline (reference sequence). Trimming left V 7 bases short and J 3 bases short, with 21 bases between. In DNA form, the CDR3 reads TGTGCCAGTAACCGGGACCCCGCACGAATCTACACCGGGGAGCTGTTTTTT. Protein: CASNRDPARIYTGELFF.

The V call is TRBV6-6, the J call TRBJ1-2; D is uncertain. CDR1 is MNHNY and CDR2 is SVGAGI in the germline V gene (reference sequence). The CDR3 contains 11 residues. Trimming took 6 bases from V and 2 from J, leaving 4 bases between them. CDR3 nucleotides: TGTGCCAGCAGAAAGAACTATGGCTACACCTTC. The encoded protein is CASRKNYGYTF.

This sequence joins TRBV29-1 and TRBJ2-1; the D is unclear. The CDR3 consists of 11 residues. V lost 0 bases and J 4 bases, leaving 1 base between the germline ends. Germline V lookup: CDR1 SQVTM, CDR2 ANQGSEA. For the CDR3, the DNA is TGCAGCGTTGAAGAATACAATGAGCAGTTCTTC. Amino acid sequence: CSVEEYNEQFF.

The chain couples TRBV6-5 to TRBJ2-7; 9 positions agree with TRBD2. The CDR3 loop spans 15 amino acids. In germline, CDR1 is MNHEY, CDR2 SVGAGI. After removal of 6 bases from V and 2 bases from J, the junction contained 8 bases not matched to a gene. CDR3 residues: CASRKRAGGTYEQYF. The DNA for the CDR3 is TGTGCCAGCAGGAAAAGAGCGGGAGGAACCTACGAGCAGTACTTC.

The chain joins TRBV2 to TRBJ2-7, with TRBD2 identical over 11 bases. Germline V gene sequence: CDR1 SNHLY, CDR2 FYNNEI. CDR3 length equals 13 residues. V was clipped by 6 bases and J by 3 bases; unmatched bases: 1. CDR3 region: CASRLAGDYEQYF. The CDR3 DNA is TGTGCCAGCAGACTAGCGGGAGACTACGAGCAGTACTTC.

The V and J genes are TRBV2 and TRBJ2-1, with D perhaps given as TRBD1 or TRBD2 (5 bases each). The CDR3 is 15 amino acids. Germline CDR1 is SNHLY and CDR2 is FYNNEI. V was trimmed by 4 bases and J by 2 bases, leaving 12 bases between them. CDR3 loop: CASSGRDPTYNEQFF. The CDR3 DNA follows: TGTGCCAGCAGTGGCCGGGACCCAACCTACAATGAGCAGTTCTTC.

This sequence joins TRBV7-8 and TRBJ2-5; possibly TRBD1 for D (5 bases). This CDR3 contains 14 residues. Germline V gene lookup returns CDR1 SGHVS and CDR2 FQNEAQ. The V gene lost 7 bases and the J gene lost 2 bases, with 14 bases spanning the gap. DNA of the CDR3: TGTGCCAGCACTTTGACAGAGATTCAAGAGACCCAGTACTTC. Translating gives CASTLTEIQETQYF.

The V gene is TRBV28, the J gene TRBJ2-7; 8 bases are a match to TRBD2. CDR3 length: 15 amino acids. CDR1 is MDHEN and CDR2 is SYDVKM in the germline V gene. V lost 5 bases to trimming and J lost 1 base; unmatched junction nucleotides: 7. CDR3 sequence (DNA): TGTGCCAGCAGTCCTACTAGCGGTGGGTCCTACGAGCAGTACTTC. The encoded protein is CASSPTSGGSYEQYF. The variable domain in full, completed from reference TRBV28 and TRBJ2-7, reads DVKVTQSSRYLVKRTGEKVFLECVQDMDHENMFWYRQDPGLGLRLIYFSYDVKMKEKGDIPEGYSVSREKKERFSLILESASTNQTSMYLCASSPTSGGSYEQYFGPGTRLTVT.

The CDR3 loop is CATLSPPREQYF. The CDR3, as DNA: TGTGCCACCCTCTCCCCCCCGCGAGAGCAGTACTTC. The chain combines TRBV28 with TRBJ2-7; D unclear. The CDR3 runs 12 residues. V was shortened by 10 bases and J by 7 bases, with 17 bases between the two germline ends. Germline V lookup: CDR1 MDHEN, CDR2 SYDVKM.

In regard to this clone: Other nucleotide sequences in the sample specify the same CDR3. The chain carries TRBV5-1 and TRBJ2-5; the match to TRBD1 covers 8 bases. Per germline, CDR1 SGHRS and CDR2 YFSETQ. V trimming: 2 bases; J trimming: 4 bases; junction bases outside the gene matches: 1. The length of the CDR3 is 13 residues. CDR3 DNA: TGCGCCAGCAGCTTCACAGGGGGAGAGACCCAGTACTTC. Translating it yields CASSFTGGETQYF.

The chain employs TRBV18 and TRBJ1-5; D gene unclear. Trimming pared 0 bases from V and 7 bases from J, leaving 10 bases between. The CDR3 sequence is 14 residues long. In germline, CDR1 is KGHSH, CDR2 LQKENI. CDR3 nucleotides: TGTGCCAGCTCACCACCGGCAGCCAACCAGCCCCAGCATTTT. Translation gives CASSPPAANQPQHF.

The gene calls are TRBV19 and TRBJ1-1, with 9 bases identical to TRBD1. V dropped 7 bases and J dropped 2; count of bases not matched to a gene: 5. Germline V gene sequence: CDR1 LNHDA, CDR2 SQIVND (reference sequence). The CDR3 totals 14 residues. CDR3 in amino acids: CASKTGGANTEAFF. DNA for the CDR3: TGTGCCAGTAAAACAGGGGGCGCAAACACTGAAGCTTTCTTT.

This chain uses TRBV7-2 with TRBJ2-7, with D tentatively TRBD2 (5 bases). CDR1 is SGHTA and CDR2 is FQGNSA in the germline V gene. Trimming pared 2 bases from V and 0 bases from J, leaving 11 bases between. This CDR3 has 15 amino acids. The CDR3 DNA reads as TGTGCCAGCAGCTTAACTCACGGGGACTCCTACGAGCAGTACTTC. Encoded protein: CASSLTHGDSYEQYF.

The rearrangement joins TRBV4-1 to TRBJ2-5; TRBD2 matches 7 bases. Trimming cost V 4 bases and J 2 bases; bases outside gene matches: 10. Germline values: CDR1 MGHRA, CDR2 YSYEKL. The CDR3 has 16 amino acids. Here the CDR3 reads CASSPGEGVGQETQYF. DNA for the CDR3: TGCGCCAGCAGCCCTGGGGAGGGTGTTGGACAAGAGACCCAGTACTTC.